This T cell receptor (beta chain) came from a study of blood T cell repertoires in COVID-19. Across the whole study: There were acute and convalescent COVID-19 samples, and they came from the United States, Italy and Spain.

Authors' methods: Amplification of reference gene primers provided the estimated nucleated cell counts. Produced via immunoSEQ multiplex PCR; TCRdb's table is partial and in-frame only. That table furnishes V, J and clone size, whereas the DNA furnished D and trimming. Among a few hundred thousand clones listed, 70% to 90% were seen once. The CDR3 runs to 11 residues. V lost 8 bases to trimming and J lost 4 bases, with 5 bases between them. CDR1 LGHDT and CDR2 YNNKEL come from the germline V gene (reference sequence). The source is a woman older than 75 with acute or convalescent COVID-19. Sequenced sample: peripheral blood. The chain carries TRBV3-1 (or the pseudogene TRBV3-2) and TRBJ2-2; TRBD2 is a possible D gene (5 bases). CDR3 residues: CASRGTGELFF. The CDR3 coding sequence is TGTGCCAGCCGGGGCACCGGGGAGCTGTTTTTT.